Below are 27 T cell receptor beta chains sequenced from a single sample in a study of regulatory T cells in long-lasting Graves disease. The authors built TCR beta libraries using iRepertoire HTBI primers and Arm-PCR of CDR3 regions. TCRdb ran MiXCR on the multiplex PCR reads and lists one entry per CDR3 protein. Among 240,000 or so distinct CDR3 sequences listed, 20% to 25% were seen once. Time point here: newly diagnosed GD, antithyroid drugs for less than 3 months. The TCR library used RNA extracted from PBMCs. The specimen comprised peripheral blood mononuclear cells (PBMCs), sampled at new diagnosis, from a patient treated with antithyroid drugs. Receptor source: a female donor with Graves disease.

This clonotype came up a few times. This chain joins TRBV10-3 and TRBJ2-2, with D uncertain. This CDR3 has 15 residues. The germline V gene encodes CDR1 ENHRY and CDR2 SYGVKD. V gave up 4 bases and J gave up 2 bases, with 11 bases separating them. The CDR3 coding sequence is TGTGCCATCAGTGGATCGGGCCGTAACACCGGGGAGCTGTTTTTT. Protein: CAISGSGRNTGELFF.

In this sample, this clonotype turned up many times. The chain couples TRBV20-1 to TRBJ2-7; 7 nucleotides line up with TRBD1. V was pared by 6 bases and J by 6 bases, with 14 bases of the junction left unmatched. CDR3 length equals 14 residues. CDR1 is DFQATT and CDR2 is SNEGSKA in the germline V gene (reference sequence). DNA for the CDR3: TGCAGTGCCGCAACGGCGAGGGGGCAAGTCGAGCAGTACTTC. Translation gives CSAATARGQVEQYF.

This clonotype was counted many times. V usage is TRBV20-1 and J usage is TRBJ2-5; 9 positions agree with TRBD2. Germline values: CDR1 DFQATT, CDR2 SNEGSKA (reference sequence). The CDR3 length is 13 residues. With V trimmed by 6 bases and J by 5 bases, 7 bases remained unmatched. The CDR3 DNA sequence: TGCAGTGCGCCGACTAGCGGTACTGAGACCCAGTACTTC. Translation gives CSAPTSGTETQYF.

The chain is built from TRBV28 and TRBJ1-3; the D is unclear. In germline, CDR1 is MDHEN, CDR2 SYDVKM. Trimming took off 5 bases at V and 0 bases at J, with 11 bases between the two ends. This CDR3 comprises 15 residues. The CDR3 coding sequence is TGTGCCAGCAGTCCCCCGGGTAGCTCTGGAAACACCATATATTTT. It encodes CASSPPGSSGNTIYF. The full variable domain, completed using reference TRBV28 and TRBJ1-3, is DVKVTQSSRYLVKRTGEKVFLECVQDMDHENMFWYRQDPGLGLRLIYFSYDVKMKEKGDIPEGYSVSREKKERFSLILESASTNQTSMYLCASSPPGSSGNTIYFGEGSWLTVV.

Note on this clonotype: Since a much larger clone is just one base distant, this may be a read error. This chain links TRBV12-3 or TRBV12-4 with TRBJ1-1; 7 bases match TRBD1. The CDR3 runs 14 residues. The ends lost 7 bases at V and 4 bases at J; junction bases unmatched: 9. CDR3 residues: CASNLTGRGTEAFF. The CDR3 DNA reads as TGTGCCAGCAATTTGACAGGGAGGGGCACTGAAGCTTTCTTT.

Notes on this clonotype: One base separates it from a far larger clone, so it is likely a read error. The gene calls are TRBV10-3 and TRBJ2-1; no clear D gene. The J call is uncertain, as TRBJ2-5 better fits the DNA end. The germline V gene encodes CDR1 ENHRY and CDR2 SYGVKD. CDR3 length: 15 residues. This chain's CDR3 is CAISPTPNRAETQYF. The CDR3 DNA reads TGTGCCATCAGTCCCACCCCAAACCGGGCGGAGACCCAGTACTTC.

This clonotype appeared many times. This rearrangement joins TRBV7-9 to TRBJ2-7; no clear D gene. Deletions cut 2 bases from V and 1 base from J, with 15 bases between. Germline V gene data show CDR1 as SEHNR and CDR2 as FQNEAQ (reference sequence). This CDR3 is built from 16 residues. This chain's CDR3 is CASSLLDWGRSYEQYF. In DNA form, the CDR3 reads TGTGCCAGCAGCTTACTTGATTGGGGTAGATCCTACGAGCAGTACTTC.

The chain recombines TRBV20-1 with TRBJ2-7, with D unresolved. CDR3 size: 14 residues. Germline V gives CDR1 DFQATT, CDR2 SNEGSKA (reference sequence). Trimming left V 0 bases short and J 3 bases short, with 12 bases between. The CDR3, as DNA: TGCAGTGCTAGAGACCCTAAGAGAGGCTACGAGCAGTACTTC. Amino acids: CSARDPKRGYEQYF.

This clonotype has at least ten counts. The V gene is TRBV3-1, the J gene TRBJ2-7; no definite D call. This CDR3 spans 14 amino acids. Germline assignment: CDR1 LGHDT and CDR2 YNNKEL (reference sequence). With 0 bases removed from V and 4 bases from J, the gap between germline ends came to 10 bases. CDR3 DNA sequence: TGTGCCAGCAGCCAAGAGCCCCGGCAGTACGAGCAGTACTTC. Encoded protein: CASSQEPRQYEQYF.

Ten or more counts support this clonotype. The chain uses TRBV12-3 or TRBV12-4 and TRBJ2-3, with a weak D call TRBD2 (5 bases). V lost 1 base and J lost 0, with 11 bases in between. The CDR3 covers 16 residues. The CDR3 loop reads CASSLGETYSTDTQYF. CDR3 sequence (DNA): TGTGCCAGCAGTTTAGGGGAGACATATAGCACAGATACGCAGTATTTT.

This chain joins TRBV7-2 and TRBJ2-3; 10 nucleotides line up with TRBD2. Germline lookup yields CDR1 SGHTA and CDR2 FQGNSA. The V segment lost 1 base and the J segment 3 bases; nucleotides outside the gene matches: 4. This CDR3 region has 16 residues. DNA for the CDR3: TGTGCCAGCAGCTTAGATCCTAGCGGGAGAACAGATACGCAGTATTTT. Protein: CASSLDPSGRTDTQYF.

This clonotype was seen repeatedly, ten times or more. The rearrangement links TRBV5-1 to TRBJ2-3; D is uncertain. This CDR3 has 15 residues. Germline V gives CDR1 SGHRS, CDR2 YFSETQ. V lost 1 base and J lost 0, with 9 bases in between. The CDR3 loop is CASSLTETSTDTQYF. The CDR3 DNA reads TGCGCCAGCAGCTTGACAGAGACTAGCACAGATACGCAGTATTTT.

This clonotype was recorded a few times. The chain recombines TRBV5-1 with TRBJ2-2, with 8 bases aligning to TRBD2. With V trimmed by 1 base and J by 3 bases, 5 bases remained unmatched. CDR1 is SGHRS and CDR2 is YFSETQ in the germline V gene. The CDR3 contains 16 residues. The CDR3 loop is CASSLSGGGHTGELFF. CDR3 DNA sequence: TGCGCCAGCAGCTTGTCTGGCGGGGGGCACACCGGGGAGCTGTTTTTT. The full variable domain, rest sourced from reference TRBV5-1 and TRBJ2-2, is KAGVTQTPRYLIKTRGQQVTLSCSPISGHRSVSWYQQTPGQGLQFLFEYFSETQRNKGNFPGRFSGRQFSNSRSEMNVSTLELGDSALYLCASSLSGGGHTGELFFGEGSRLTVL.

This clonotype was observed many times. V is TRBV5-8 and J is TRBJ1-3; D not resolved. Germline values: CDR1 SGHTS, CDR2 YDEGEE. Trimming stripped 6 bases from V and 8 bases from J, with 15 bases between. The CDR3 sequence is 13 residues long. The CDR3 region is CASKPTNADTIYF. The CDR3 DNA reads as TGTGCCAGCAAACCGACTAACGCGGACACCATATATTTT. Combining the CDR3 with reference TRBV5-8 and TRBJ1-3 gives the whole variable domain EAGVTQSPTHLIKTRGQQATLRCSPISGHTSVYWYQQALGLGLQFLLWYDEGEERNRGNFPPRFSGRQFPNYSSELNVNALELEDSALYLCASKPTNADTIYFGEGSWLTVV.

The chain combines TRBV11-2 with TRBJ2-5; D unresolved. The germline gives CDR1 SGHAT, CDR2 FQNNGV. The V end was cut by 0 bases, the J end by 5 bases, with 16 bases between. The CDR3 totals 16 residues. The CDR3 loop reads CASSLDLRQAVETQYF. The CDR3 coding sequence is TGTGCCAGCAGCTTAGATCTACGGCAGGCGGTGGAGACCCAGTACTTC. Combining the CDR3 with reference TRBV11-2 and TRBJ2-5 gives the whole variable domain EAGVAQSPRYKIIEKRQSVAFWCNPISGHATLYWYQQILGQGPKLLIQFQNNGVVDDSQLPKDRFSAERLKGVDSTLKIQPAKLEDSAVYLCASSLDLRQAVETQYFGPGTRLLVL.

This clonotype was detected a few times. The chain joins TRBV5-5 to TRBJ1-1, with unresolved D. The CDR3 is 14 amino acids. Germline V gene sequence: CDR1 SGHKS, CDR2 YYEKEE (reference sequence). With 4 bases removed from V and 0 bases from J, the gap between germline ends came to 10 bases. Here the CDR3 DNA reads TGTGCCAGCAGCAGTTTCGGGGTGAACACTGAAGCTTTCTTT. Translated, it gives CASSSFGVNTEAFF.

The genes are TRBV27 and TRBJ2-2; D is unresolved. V lost 2 bases and J 5 bases, leaving 9 bases between the germline ends. CDR3 length: 14 amino acids. The germline gives CDR1 MNHEY, CDR2 SMNVEV (reference sequence). The CDR3 protein is CASSLALGTGELFF. The CDR3 region has the DNA TGTGCCAGCAGTTTAGCATTGGGAACCGGGGAGCTGTTTTTT.

This clonotype occurred many times. The J gene is TRBJ2-1, the V gene TRBV14; D unresolved. Trimming took 4 bases from V and 6 from J, leaving 10 bases between them. The CDR3 extends over 13 amino acids. CDR1 is SGHDN and CDR2 is FVKESK in the germline V gene. CDR3 in DNA: TGTGCCAGCAGCCGCTACCCCGCCAATGAGCAGTTCTTC. Its protein is CASSRYPANEQFF.

The gene calls are TRBV5-1 and TRBJ2-1; 11 bases match TRBD2. Trimming removed 0 bases from V and 6 bases from J; junction bases left unmatched: 5. This CDR3 has 16 residues. The germline gives CDR1 SGHRS, CDR2 YFSETQ. The CDR3 loop reads CASSLDGTSGLNEQFF. The CDR3 region has the DNA TGCGCCAGCAGCTTGGACGGGACTAGCGGACTCAATGAGCAGTTCTTC.

Turning to this clonotype: A far larger clone is one base from this, pointing to a likely read error. This rearrangement joins TRBV7-3 to TRBJ2-5; 7 positions match TRBD1. The CDR3 sequence is 13 residues long. Germline V CDR1 and CDR2: SGHTA, FQGTGA. CDR3 nucleotide sequence: TGTGCCAGCAGCTTTGATGGGACAGAGACCCGGTACTTC. Protein product: CASSFDGTETRYF.

This clonotype was observed at least ten times. The chain employs TRBV11-2 and TRBJ2-1; tentatively, D is TRBD2 (6 bases). There are 16 residues in the CDR3. V was cut by 5 bases and J by 4 bases, with 18 bases left in between. The germline V gene has CDR1 SGHAT and CDR2 FQNNGV. The CDR3 region has the DNA TGTGCCAGCAGCCCAAGGGGAGGTAGGGTTTACAATGAGCAGTTCTTC. Protein: CASSPRGGRVYNEQFF.

The genes are TRBV4-3 and TRBJ2-5; D might be TRBD2 (5 bases). This CDR3 has 15 residues. V lost 2 bases and J 5 bases, leaving 15 bases between the germline ends. Germline values: CDR1 LGHNA, CDR2 YSLEER. CDR3 sequence: CASSQSTLGAETQYF. The CDR3 DNA sequence: TGCGCCAGCAGCCAATCTACACTAGGTGCGGAGACCCAGTACTTC.

This clonotype was recorded at least ten times. The gene calls are TRBV5-1 and TRBJ2-3; D gene unclear. Germline-derived CDR1 and CDR2 are SGHRS and YFSETQ. CDR3 length: 16 amino acids. V lost 1 base to trimming and J lost 2 bases, with 14 bases between them. The CDR3 coding sequence is TGCGCCAGCAGCTTGAGTCTTCATGGTTACACAGATACGCAGTATTTT. The encoded protein is CASSLSLHGYTDTQYF.

As to this clonotype: A much larger clone lies one base from this, so it may be a read error. This chain joins TRBV6-2 or TRBV6-3 and TRBJ1-5; TRBD1 is a possible D gene (5 bases). Germline CDR1 is MNHEY and CDR2 is SVGEGT. V lost 5 bases and J 8 bases, leaving 13 bases between the germline ends. CDR3 length equals 13 residues. In nucleotides, the CDR3 is TGTGCCAGCAGTCCGGGGGGGTCGGAGCCCCAGCATTTT. It codes for CASSPGGSEPQHF.

This clonotype appeared a few times. The chain has TRBV24-1 and TRBJ1-2; unclear D gene. The V and J ends lost 7 bases and 6 bases respectively, with 8 bases between them. The CDR3 is 11 amino acids. Germline lookup yields CDR1 KGHDR and CDR2 SFDVKD. CDR3 amino acids: CATSLNDGYTF. CDR3 DNA sequence: TGTGCCACCAGCTTAAACGATGGCTACACCTTC.

There are many counts of this clonotype. The rearrangement links TRBV20-1 to TRBJ2-3; D gene unclear. Trimming shortened V by 6 bases and J by 0 bases, and 10 bases separated the two germline ends. Germline V gives CDR1 DFQATT, CDR2 SNEGSKA (reference sequence). This CDR3 has 13 residues. The CDR3 sequence: CSALKTSTDTQYF. CDR3 coding DNA: TGCAGTGCATTAAAAACTAGCACAGATACGCAGTATTTT.

Comments on this clonotype: The likely explanation is a read error, given a far larger clone one base away. This chain uses TRBV7-6 with TRBJ2-4; 12 bases agree with TRBD1. V was clipped by 5 bases and J by 13 bases; unmatched bases: 15. CDR1 and CDR2 from the germline V gene are SGHVS and FNYEAQ. The CDR3 extends over 16 amino acids. This chain's CDR3 is CASSGQGQGAYNEQYF. DNA of the CDR3: TGTGCCAGCAGCGGACAGGGACAGGGGGCATACAATGAGCAGTACTTC.